This is a list of T cell receptor beta chains from one sample in a study of blood T cells in healthy people across ages. TCRdb itself ran the 5' RACE reads through MiXCR, one entry per CDR3 protein. The sample includes around 900,000 distinct CDR3 sequences, 51% of them seen just once. Material for sequencing was blood. The receptors here all came from a woman in her fifties or sixties in good health. The CDR3 runs from the conserved cysteine through the conserved F or W. The order of the fields is clone size, J gene, V gene, D gene, CDR3 protein, CDR3 DNA. The D gene is left open where the match is weak. Not every row has a clone size; where given, it reads once, few, many or a size class.

NA | TRBJ2-5 | TRBV11-2 | NA | CASSLNTRPKLETQYF | TGTGCCAGCAGCTTAAATACTAGACCAAAGTTAGAGACCCAGTACTTC
NA | TRBJ2-1 | TRBV12-3/TRBV12-4 | NA | CASRGRVGEQFF | TGTGCCAGCAGAGGAAGAGTGGGGGAGCAGTTCTTC
many | TRBJ2-5 | TRBV7-2 | NA | CASSLAVWRVQETQYF | TGTGCCAGCAGCTTAGCGGTCTGGCGGGTCCAAGAGACCCAGTACTTC
few | TRBJ2-2 | TRBV24-1 | NA | CATSDSTLPGELFF | TGTGCCACCAGTGATTCGACACTGCCCGGGGAGCTGTTTTTT
NA | TRBJ2-7 | TRBV7-3 | TRBD2 | CASGVSGGPYEQYF | TGTGCCAGCGGGGTTTCGGGAGGGCCTTACGAGCAGTACTTC
NA | TRBJ1-1 | TRBV12-3/TRBV12-4 | NA | CASRPLGILNTEAFF | TGTGCCAGCAGACCCTTGGGGATCCTGAACACTGAAGCTTTCTTT
NA | TRBJ2-2 | TRBV29-1 | TRBD2 | CSVERAGNTGELFF | TGCAGCGTTGAGCGAGCGGGAAACACCGGGGAGCTGTTTTTT
few | TRBJ1-2 | TRBV6-5 | NA | CASNSGQGYTF | TGTGCCAGCAACTCGGGTCAAGGCTACACCTTC
few | TRBJ1-1 | TRBV11-2 | NA | CASSLHDTEAFF | TGTGCCAGCAGCTTACACGACACTGAAGCTTTCTTT
NA | TRBJ2-2 | TRBV4-1 | NA | CASSQVASGELFF | TGCGCCAGCAGCCAAGTCGCTAGCGGGGAGCTGTTTTTT
NA | TRBJ2-5 | TRBV4-1 | TRBD2 | CASSQGAGVIQTQYF | TGCGCCAGCAGCCAAGGAGCGGGAGTGATACAGACCCAGTACTTC
NA | TRBJ1-6 | TRBV7-3 | NA | CASSEMPGNNSPLHF | TGTGCCAGCAGCGAAATGCCGGGGAACAATTCACCCCTCCACTTT
many | TRBJ1-2 | TRBV12-3/TRBV12-4 | NA | CASSFGGANYGYTF | TGTGCCAGCAGCTTTGGGGGGGCGAACTATGGCTACACCTTC
NA | TRBJ2-5 | TRBV5-6 | NA | CASSVRDVGGETQYF | TGTGCCAGCAGCGTACGGGACGTAGGAGGAGAGACCCAGTACTTC
NA | TRBJ1-1 | TRBV5-1 | NA | CASIGLNTEAFF | TGCGCCAGCATTGGGTTGAACACTGAAGCTTTCTTT
NA | TRBJ2-2 | TRBV7-8 | TRBD2 | CASSLLRTSGRSGELFF | TGTGCCAGCAGCTTATTAAGGACTAGCGGGCGGAGCGGGGAGCTGTTTTTT
NA | TRBJ2-1 | TRBV4-1 | NA | CASSHQGSEQFF | TGCGCCAGCAGCCACCAGGGTTCTGAGCAGTTCTTC
NA | TRBJ1-1 | TRBV10-3 | NA | CAISEPLGVEAFF | TGTGCCATCAGTGAGCCGCTTGGGGTAGAAGCTTTCTTT
once | TRBJ1-2 | TRBV6-2/TRBV6-3 | TRBD1 | CASSEGGQGNVYGYTF | TGTGCCAGCAGCGAAGGAGGACAGGGGAATGTTTATGGCTACACCTTC
few | TRBJ1-5 | TRBV6-6 | NA | CASSQLQTDNQPQHF | TGTGCCAGCAGTCAACTCCAGACAGACAATCAGCCCCAGCATTTT
many | TRBJ2-5 | TRBV4-2 | NA | CASSQDWRQETQYF | TGTGCCAGCAGCCAAGATTGGCGGCAAGAGACCCAGTACTTC
NA | TRBJ2-1 | TRBV12-3/TRBV12-4 | TRBD2 | CASSSARLATYNEQFF | TGTGCCAGCAGTTCAGCCCGACTAGCTACGTACAATGAGCAGTTCTTC
NA | TRBJ2-1 | TRBV4-2 | NA | CASSQSGGGAEYNEQFF | TGTGCCAGCAGCCAATCTGGAGGAGGAGCAGAGTACAATGAGCAGTTCTTC